The clone carrying this T cell receptor (beta chain) was recorded a few times. The target antigen is unknown. This record belongs to a study of T cell repertoires in cytomegalovirus infection. Findings and limits, study-wide: The ex vivo response was dominated by HLA-C-restricted CMV-specific TCR beta clonotypes.

The CDR3 contains 14 residues. V dropped 4 bases and J dropped 5 bases, with 12 bases sitting between them. CDR1 is SGHTA and CDR2 is FQGNSA in the germline V gene. TCRdb processed the reads anew with MiXCR; each CDR3 protein has one entry. The data show approximately 750,000 distinct CDR3 sequences, 35% to 45% seen once. The sample was PBMCs. The source of this sequence is a human donor in good health (CMV status not recorded). Some clones in this sample may be carry-over from other donors' samples. The chain combines TRBV7-2 with TRBJ2-4; D gene unclear. The CDR3 sequence: CASSSWGRQNIQYF. CDR3 sequence (DNA): TGTGCCAGCAGCTCCTGGGGTCGGCAAAACATTCAGTACTTC.